What follows is one T cell receptor beta chain and its context. The data originate from a study of blood T cell repertoires in COVID-19. Trimming took 0 bases from V and 0 from J; bases not matched to a gene: 18. This CDR3 contains 21 residues. The germline V gene encodes CDR1 SGHRS and CDR2 YFSETQ. Method: immunoSEQ multiplex PCR; TCRdb's copy keeps in-frame clones and lacks some. The table lists around 140,000 clones, about four fifths of them singletons. The source of this sequence is a human donor in a cohort sampled during active COVID-19. The sequenced sample consisted of peripheral blood. The rearrangement links TRBV5-1 to TRBJ2-3; TRBD2 aligns across 8 bases. Here the CDR3 reads CASSLASRGLASGLSTDTQYF. The CDR3 region has the DNA TGCGCCAGCAGCTTGGCAAGCAGGGGTTTGGCTAGCGGGCTTAGCACAGATACGCAGTATTTT.